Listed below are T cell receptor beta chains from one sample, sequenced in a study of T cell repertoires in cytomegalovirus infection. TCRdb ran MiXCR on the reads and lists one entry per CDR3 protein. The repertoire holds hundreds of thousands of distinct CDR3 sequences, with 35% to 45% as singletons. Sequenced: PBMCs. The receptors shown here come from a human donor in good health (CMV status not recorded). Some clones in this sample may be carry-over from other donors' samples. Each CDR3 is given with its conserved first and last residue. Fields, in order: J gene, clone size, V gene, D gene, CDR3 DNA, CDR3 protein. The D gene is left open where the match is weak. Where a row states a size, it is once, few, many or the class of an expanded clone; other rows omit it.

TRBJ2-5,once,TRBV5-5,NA,TGTGCCAGCAGCTTGGCGCACGGAGAGACCCAGTACTTC,CASSLAHGETQYF
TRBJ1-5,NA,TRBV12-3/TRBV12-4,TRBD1,TGTGCCAGCTGTTTTTTCAGGGGGCGGAATCAGCCCCAGCATTTT,CASCFFRGRNQPQHF
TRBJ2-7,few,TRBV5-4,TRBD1,TGTGCCAGCAGAGACGTCCGGGACAGGGGGATGCACGAGCAGTACTTC,CASRDVRDRGMHEQYF
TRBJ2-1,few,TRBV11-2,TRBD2,TGTGCCAGCAGCGACTCGGGGGGTAGCGGGAGCCATTTTGAGCAGTTCTTC,CASSDSGGSGSHFEQFF
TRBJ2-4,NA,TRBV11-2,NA,TGTGCCAGCAGCTTAGGTAGTGGACCGCCATTAAACATTCAGTACTTC,CASSLGSGPPLNIQYF
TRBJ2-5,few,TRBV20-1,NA,TGCAGCCGTAACAGGGACTTGCGAGAGACCCAGTACTTC,CSRNRDLRETQYF
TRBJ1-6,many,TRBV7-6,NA,TGTGCCAGCAGGGTAGGGGAGGAATCACCCCTCCACTTT,CASRVGEESPLHF
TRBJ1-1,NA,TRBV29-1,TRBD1,TGCAGCCTTACAGGGGTAGGGGCTGAAGCTTTCTTT,CSLTGVGAEAFF
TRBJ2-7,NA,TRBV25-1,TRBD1,TGTGCCAGCGGGACAGACGAGCAGTACTTC,CASGTDEQYF
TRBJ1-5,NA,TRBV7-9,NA,TGTGCCAGCAACTCCGTAGATCAGCCCCAGCATTTT,CASNSVDQPQHF
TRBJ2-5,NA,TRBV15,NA,TGTGCCACCAGCAGAGATGGTCCGGGACACTACCAAGAGACCCAGTACTTC,CATSRDGPGHYQETQYF
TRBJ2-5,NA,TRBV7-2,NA,TGTGCCAGCAGCTTAGTTTGGGGGGGCATCCAAGAGACCCAGTACTTC,CASSLVWGGIQETQYF
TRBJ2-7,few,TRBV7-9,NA,TGTGCCAGCACAATATCTGGGGCAGGGCAAAAACAGTACTTC,CASTISGAGQKQYF
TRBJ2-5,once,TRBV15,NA,TGTGCCACCAGCTCAACGACGGAGACCCAGTACTTC,CATSSTTETQYF
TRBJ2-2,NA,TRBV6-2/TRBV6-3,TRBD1,TGTGCCCGCAGCGATAGACAGGGAAGTATCGGGGAGCTGTTTTTT,CARSDRQGSIGELFF
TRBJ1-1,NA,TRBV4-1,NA,TGCGCCAGCAGCCAAGATGAGGTGATCAACACTGAAGCTTTCTTT,CASSQDEVINTEAFF
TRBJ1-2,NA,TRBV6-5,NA,TGTGCCAGCAGTACATCGGACAGAGCCTCTAGGGGCTACACCTTC,CASSTSDRASRGYTF
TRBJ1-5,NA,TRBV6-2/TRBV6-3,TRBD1,TGTGCCAGCAGTTACGATCGAGGGACAGGCAATCAGCCCCAGCATTTT,CASSYDRGTGNQPQHF
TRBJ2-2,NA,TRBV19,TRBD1,TGTGCCAGTAGTCCGGGACAGGCGTACACCGGGGAGCTGTTTTTT,CASSPGQAYTGELFF
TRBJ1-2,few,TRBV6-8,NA,TGTGCCAGCAGTTATTCTCTTAACTATGGCTACACCTTC,CASSYSLNYGYTF
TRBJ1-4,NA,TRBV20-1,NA,TGCAGTGCTTCCCCCCCGAGGGCAACTAATGAAAAACTGTTTTTT,CSASPPRATNEKLFF
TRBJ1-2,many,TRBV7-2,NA,TGTGCCACCGGACACCCTGGGCATGGCTACACCTTC,CATGHPGHGYTF
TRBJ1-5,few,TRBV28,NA,TGTGCCAGCAGCCTATACTCCGGCAGGGGCAATCAGCCCCAGCATTTT,CASSLYSGRGNQPQHF
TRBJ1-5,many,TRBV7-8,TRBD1,TGTGCCAGCAGCCCGAGGACAGGGAAGCAGCCCCAGCATTTT,CASSPRTGKQPQHF
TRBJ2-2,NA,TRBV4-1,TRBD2,TGTGCCAGCAGCCAAGATCGCGCGGGAGGCACGAACACCGGGGAGCTGTTTTTT,CASSQDRAGGTNTGELFF
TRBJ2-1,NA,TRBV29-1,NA,TGCAGCGTTGCGCACAATGAGCAGTTCTTC,CSVAHNEQFF
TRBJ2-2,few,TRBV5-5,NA,TGTGCCAGCAGACCGGGACACGTGAACACCGGGGAGCTGTTTTTT,CASRPGHVNTGELFF
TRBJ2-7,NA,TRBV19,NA,TGTGCCAGTAGTACGTCGGAGGGTCTGCTATACGAGCAGTACTTC,CASSTSEGLLYEQYF
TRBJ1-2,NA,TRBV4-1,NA,TGCGCCAGCAGCCAAGATGTATCATTCGGCCCCAAGGGAAACTATGGCTACACCTTC,CASSQDVSFGPKGNYGYTF
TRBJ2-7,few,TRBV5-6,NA,TGTGCCAGCAGCTTCGGGGTAACAGGAAGTCTGTACGAGCAGTACTTC,CASSFGVTGSLYEQYF
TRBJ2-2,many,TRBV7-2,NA,TGTGCCAGCAGCTTACGATTTCTCAACACCGGGGAGCTGTTTTTT,CASSLRFLNTGELFF
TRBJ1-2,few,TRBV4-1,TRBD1,TGTGCCAGCAGCCAAAACCGGGACAGGGAACGCTACACCTTC,CASSQNRDRERYTF
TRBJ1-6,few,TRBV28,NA,TGTGCCAGCACCTTCCAGACTCCTCGGGGTAGTTCACCCCTCCACTTT,CASTFQTPRGSSPLHF
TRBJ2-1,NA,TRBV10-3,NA,TGTGCCATCGGGGCCAGGGGCAATGAGCAGTTCTTC,CAIGARGNEQFF
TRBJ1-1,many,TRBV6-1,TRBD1,TGTGCCGCCCTCGGACAGGGGGCTACTGAAGCTTTCTTT,CAALGQGATEAFF
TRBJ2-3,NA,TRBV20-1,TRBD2,TGCAGTGCTCTTAAAGCGGGAGCTAGCACAGATACGCAGTATTTT,CSALKAGASTDTQYF
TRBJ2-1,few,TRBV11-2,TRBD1,TGTGCCAGCAGCTCCTCGCAGTGGCAGGGGGCGGTCTATGAGCAGTTCTTC,CASSSSQWQGAVYEQFF
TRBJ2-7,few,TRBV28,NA,TGTGCCAGCAGTTCCAACTTCTACGAGCAGTACTTC,CASSSNFYEQYF
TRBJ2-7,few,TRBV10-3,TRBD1,TGTGCCATCATTTTGTTGGGGGACAGGGATAGCGACGAGCAGTACTTC,CAIILLGDRDSDEQYF
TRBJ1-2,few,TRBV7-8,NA,TGTGCCAGCAGCTTAAGAGAAGGGGATCAAATAATCTATGGCTACACCTTC,CASSLREGDQIIYGYTF
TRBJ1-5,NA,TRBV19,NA,TGTGCCAGTAGCGAGGGGGGCGGTCAGCCCCAGCATTTT,CASSEGGGQPQHF
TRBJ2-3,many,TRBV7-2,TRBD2,TGTGCCAGCAGCTCACACCCTATTGGCGGGAGGGCGGCAGATACGCAGTATTTT,CASSSHPIGGRAADTQYF
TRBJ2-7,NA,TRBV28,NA,TGTGCCAGCGGAAAGGGGGGATACGAGCAGTACTTC,CASGKGGYEQYF
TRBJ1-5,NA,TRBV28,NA,TGTGCCAGCAGTTTACTCGGTGGTGGGGGGTTTGATCAGCCCCAGCATTTT,CASSLLGGGGFDQPQHF
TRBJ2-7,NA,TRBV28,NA,TGTGCCAGCAGTTTACCCAACCAACTCTACGAGCAGTACTTC,CASSLPNQLYEQYF
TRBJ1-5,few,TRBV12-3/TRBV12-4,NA,TGTGCCAGCAGTATACGGGACGATAGCAATCAGCCCCAGCATTTT,CASSIRDDSNQPQHF
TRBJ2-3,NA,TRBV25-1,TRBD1,TGTGCCAGCAGTGAATCCGGGACAGGGAGGACAGATACGCAGTATTTT,CASSESGTGRTDTQYF
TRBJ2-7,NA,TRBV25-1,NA,TGTGCCAGCAGTGCTTCGGCAGGACCCTCCTACGAGCAGTACTTC,CASSASAGPSYEQYF
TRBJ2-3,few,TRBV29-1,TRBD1,TGCAGCGTGAGGACAGGGGCCAACACAGATACGCAGTATTTT,CSVRTGANTDTQYF
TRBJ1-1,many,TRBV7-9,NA,TGTGCCAGCAGCCGCAGGGACACTGAAGCTTTCTTT,CASSRRDTEAFF
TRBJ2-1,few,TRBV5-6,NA,TGTGCCAGCAGCTCCGGACTCGCGGGGACAGTTAGCGGGACGTCGTACAATGAGCAGTTCTTC,CASSSGLAGTVSGTSYNEQFF
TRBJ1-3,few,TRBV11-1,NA,TGTGCCAGCTCCGATGGGACGCGCTCTGGAAACACCATATATTTT,CASSDGTRSGNTIYF
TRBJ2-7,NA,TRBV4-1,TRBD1,TGCGCCAGCAGCCCGCTCCCGGACAGGATCTACGAGCAGTACTTC,CASSPLPDRIYEQYF